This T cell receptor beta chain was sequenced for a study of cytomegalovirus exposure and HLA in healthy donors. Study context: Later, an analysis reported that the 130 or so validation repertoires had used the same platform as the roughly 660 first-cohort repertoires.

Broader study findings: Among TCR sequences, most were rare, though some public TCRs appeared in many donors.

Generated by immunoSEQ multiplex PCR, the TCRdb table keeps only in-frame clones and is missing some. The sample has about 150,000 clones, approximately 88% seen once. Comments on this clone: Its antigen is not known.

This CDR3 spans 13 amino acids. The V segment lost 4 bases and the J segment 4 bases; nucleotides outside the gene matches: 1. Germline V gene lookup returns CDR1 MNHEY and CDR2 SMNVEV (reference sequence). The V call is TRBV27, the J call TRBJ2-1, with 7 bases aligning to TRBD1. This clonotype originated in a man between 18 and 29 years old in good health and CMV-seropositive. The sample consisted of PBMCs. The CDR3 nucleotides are TGTGCCAGCAGTTGGACAGGTTACAATGAGCAGTTCTTC. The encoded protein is CASSWTGYNEQFF.